The present TCR beta chain was sequenced within a study of blood T cell repertoires in COVID-19 (dated by TCRdb to about 2020). At the level of the whole study: The collaborator samples originated in the United States, Italy and Spain and spanned the acute and convalescent phases of COVID-19. The material from the prospective study consisted of cDNA or gDNA derived from T cells, B-cell-depleted T cells, or PBMCs. Subjects who had been exposed to COVID-19, were actively infected with it, or had recovered from it provided the deeply sampled blood TCRbeta repertoires that made up the dataset. The repertoires were released in a freely available public database meant as a resource for research on the immune response to SARS-CoV-2. The samples were drawn from the first 160 participants of the ongoing ImmuneRACE study and from over 950 subjects provided by 6 global collaborators. A de-identified subject ID, COVID-19 status, age in years and sex were almost always included in the sample metadata. HLA class I and class II types, where available, came from metadata supplied by the sample provider rather than from assay-based typing. What the research found in general, with its limitations: Clinical and demographic metadata were provided uncurated, with the amount varying by source and participant.

TCRbeta CDR3 regions were amplified from genomic DNA by means of the immunoSEQ Assay, a bias-controlled multiplex PCR. The published analysis was carried out like this. The number of nucleated cells in each sample was estimated by amplification of reference gene primers within the assay. To quantify the absolute abundance of each unique TCRbeta CDR3 rearrangement, sequence reads were collapsed and filtered. For each sample, productive Simpson clonality was calculated as the square root of Simpson's diversity index over productive rearrangements. TCRdb obtained this table from immuneACCESS and retained in-frame rearrangements with V and J assigned. These tables miss some clones; where compared with another copy, unresolved V genes account for less than half of the shortfall, and the remainder is unexplained. The DNA was the basis for D and trimming; V, J and clone size are from that table. This sample has more than 200,000 clones in its table, and less than 90% of those were observed once. About 2% of the sample is taken by the ten largest.

From the cysteine up to the phenylalanine, the CDR3 has a length of 12 residues. The only DNA kept is the CDR3, 36 bases in frame from the first base. CDR1 and CDR2 (MGHDK, SYGVNS) derive from the germline V gene. V is clipped by 1 base and J by 5 bases, and the sequence between their germline boundaries is 5 bases long. Each collaborating institution followed its own protocols to collect whole blood in K2EDTA tubes. For TCRbeta analysis, collaborators shipped samples in one of three forms: frozen whole blood, isolated PBMCs, or DNA extracted from either of those sample types. There are a few counts of this clone. Its antigen remains undetermined. The input lacks base qualities; no much larger clone sits a single base away.

This clonotype originated in a man younger than 45 with active or convalescent COVID-19. The specimen sequenced was peripheral blood. This chain joins TRBV25-1 to TRBJ2-5; 5 matching bases give a weak D call of TRBD1. The encoded CDR3 is CASSESGETQYF. In nucleotide form, the sequence is TGTGCCAGCAGTGAATCAGGGGAGACCCAGTACTTC.